These 30 T cell receptor beta chains came from one sample sequenced in a study of T-cell reconstitution after alpha-beta-depleted transplantation in children (dated by TCRdb to the mid-2010s). Taken with the paper, the label for treatment or condition translates to: allogeneic hematopoietic cell transplantation with graft depleted of TCRalphabeta T cells and CD19 B cells. Preparation of the library involved PCR. Sequencing relied on an Illumina HiSeq 2500. Molecular barcoding was employed in the preparation of TCR libraries, with unique molecular identifiers being used to normalize TCRbeta repertoire quantification. TCRdb itself trimmed the public reads at Q25 with fastp, ran MiXCR and retained productive beta chains. Each CDR3 protein appears once, grouped with its most common genes and DNA. Within this sample are about 640,000 distinct CDR3 sequences, with 13% of them counted one time only. Around 2% of the sample goes to the ten largest clones.

The specimen comprised PBMCs, mostly from graft donor cells, sampled 360 days after TCRalphabeta/CD19-depleted stem cell transplant. The receptors here all came from a male patient younger than 18 who had a stem cell transplant for acute myeloid leukemia, so the T cells may come from the graft donor.

At least ten counts were recorded for this clonotype. The chain is built from TRBV5-1 and TRBJ2-1, with 8 bases that match TRBD2. Germline loops: CDR1 SGHRS, CDR2 YFSETQ. V shed 2 bases and J 2 bases; nucleotides not matched to a gene: 3. This CDR3 region has 15 residues. CDR3 loop: CASSFREGTYNEQFF. The DNA for the CDR3 is TGCGCCAGCAGCTTCCGGGAGGGGACCTACAATGAGCAGTTCTTC.

The chain has TRBV2 and TRBJ2-7, with a weak D call TRBD1 (6 bases). The CDR3 runs 11 residues. Germline-derived CDR1 and CDR2 are SNHLY and FYNNEI. The ends were cut back, 8 bases at V and 8 bases at J, with 13 bases in the middle. Written as DNA, the CDR3 is TGTGCCAGCCCGAAACAGGGAAAGCAGTACTTC. Translating it yields CASPKQGKQYF.

The rearrangement links TRBV2 to TRBJ2-1; D tentatively reads TRBD1 or TRBD2 (5 bases each). The germline V gene has CDR1 SNHLY and CDR2 FYNNEI. This CDR3 is 18 amino acids long. The ends were cut back, 4 bases at V and 5 bases at J, with 24 bases in the middle. CDR3 coding DNA: TGTGCCAGCAGTGCTGTCCCGGGACCGGAGAGGCCCAACAATGAGCAGTTCTTC. Translation: CASSAVPGPERPNNEQFF.

Ten or more counts support this clonotype. This chain connects TRBV27 to TRBJ1-6, with TRBD1 matching 7 bases. The CDR3 spans 14 residues. With V trimmed by 3 bases and J by 7 bases, 3 bases remained unmatched. The V gene's germline CDR1 is MNHEY and CDR2 SMNVEV (reference sequence). For the CDR3, the DNA is TGTGCCAGCAGTTTCGGGACAGAAAATTCACCCCTCCACTTT. This gives the protein CASSFGTENSPLHF.

This clonotype showed up many times. The gene calls are TRBV27 and TRBJ2-7; 7 bases are shared with TRBD2. This CDR3 spans 14 amino acids. Germline V gives CDR1 MNHEY, CDR2 SMNVEV (reference sequence). The trim removed 6 bases at V and 3 bases at J, leaving 8 bases unmatched. DNA of the CDR3: TGTGCCAGCAGCAGGGCTAGCGGTCTCTACGAGCAGTACTTC. Its protein is CASSRASGLYEQYF.

CDR3 residues: CASSLFAERATEAFF. Written as DNA, the CDR3 is TGTGCCAGCAGCTTATTCGCAGAGAGGGCCACTGAAGCTTTCTTT. The chain employs TRBV7-8 and TRBJ1-1; D gene ambiguous. CDR1 SGHVS and CDR2 FQNEAQ come from the germline V gene. The V and J ends lost 2 bases and 4 bases respectively, with 14 bases between them. The length of the CDR3 is 15 residues.

On this clonotype: One base away lies a much larger clone, so this may be a sequencing read error. The chain couples TRBV28 to TRBJ2-4, with D uncertain. CDR3 size: 14 residues. Trimming took off 5 bases at V and 0 bases at J, with 8 bases between the two ends. The germline V gene has CDR1 MDHEN and CDR2 SYDVKM. The CDR3 nucleotides read TGTGCCAGCAGTGGCAACCGAGCCAAAAACATTCAGTACTTC. It yields the protein CASSGNRAKNIQYF. Based on the CDR3 plus reference TRBV28 and TRBJ2-4, the full variable domain is DVKVTQSSRYLVKRTGEKVFLECVQDMDHENMFWYRQDPGLGLRLIYFSYDVKMKEKGDIPEGYSVSREKKERFSLILESASTNQTSMYLCASSGNRAKNIQYFGAGTRLSVL.

On this clonotype: One end of the junction does not line up with germline, which may come from a read error. J is TRBJ2-7 and V is TRBV20-1; TRBD2 aligns across 12 bases. In germline, CDR1 is DFQATT, CDR2 SNEGSKA (reference sequence). The CDR3 is made up of 17 amino acids. CDR3 sequence (DNA): TGCTGTGCTAGAGACCGTCGACTAGCGGGAGAGCGTTACGAGCAGTACTTC. Translated, it gives CCARDRRLAGERYEQYF.

This clonotype has a count of ten or more. The V call is TRBV15, the J call TRBJ2-5, with D perhaps matching TRBD2 (6 bases). The germline gives CDR1 LNHNV, CDR2 YYDKDF (reference sequence). The CDR3 covers 13 residues. V was clipped by 5 bases and J by 2 bases, with 9 bases between them. The DNA for the CDR3 is TGTGCCACCAGCCGACTAGTACAAGAGACCCAGTACTTC. It encodes CATSRLVQETQYF.

The chain joins TRBV29-1 to TRBJ1-3; D uncertain. Germline loops: CDR1 SQVTM, CDR2 ANQGSEA. The CDR3 has 13 amino acids. V was cut by 6 bases and J by 0 bases, with 9 bases left in between. In nucleotides, the CDR3 is TGCAGCGTACGCAGGAACTCTGGAAACACCATATATTTT. It translates to CSVRRNSGNTIYF.

Regarding this clonotype: A junction boundary mismatches the germline segment, possibly from a read error. V usage is TRBV28 and J usage is TRBJ2-4; the D call may be TRBD1 or TRBD2 (5 bases each). Germline assignment: CDR1 MDHEN and CDR2 SYDVKM. CDR3 size: 16 residues. Written as DNA, the CDR3 is TGTGCCAGCAGTCTGGGGACGGAGCTAGCCAAAAACATTGAGTACTTC. Its protein product is CASSLGTELAKNIEYF.

This clonotype was seen at least ten times. The chain recombines TRBV4-3 with TRBJ2-7, with D possibly TRBD2 on 5 matching bases. Between the trimmed V and J ends, which lost 0 bases and 7 bases, there was a span of 13 bases. Germline lookup yields CDR1 LGHNA and CDR2 YSLEER. This CDR3 has 14 residues. CDR3 DNA: TGCGCCAGCAGCCAAGATTCGTTAGCGAGGGAGCAGTACTTC. It is translated as CASSQDSLAREQYF.

This clonotype was seen many times. The genes are TRBV7-3 and TRBJ2-2; D call uncertain. The germline V gene has CDR1 SGHTA and CDR2 FQGTGA. Between the trimmed V and J ends, which lost 6 bases and 4 bases, there was a span of 9 bases. The CDR3 has 13 amino acids. CDR3 protein: CASSLSSTGELFF. The CDR3 region has the DNA TGTGCCAGCAGTTTATCATCCACCGGGGAGCTGTTTTTT. The whole variable domain, filled in from reference TRBV7-3 and TRBJ2-2, reads GAGVSQTPSNKVTEKGKYVELRCDPISGHTALYWYRQSLGQGPEFLIYFQGTGAADDSGLPNDRFFAVRPEGSVSTLKIQRTERGDSAVYLCASSLSSTGELFFGEGSRLTVL.

This chain joins TRBV9 and TRBJ2-1, with 8 positions matching TRBD2. The CDR3 runs to 17 residues. J was trimmed by 2 bases and V by 3 bases; bases with no gene match: 10. Germline V lookup: CDR1 SGDLS, CDR2 YYNGEE. Written as DNA, the CDR3 is TGTGCCAGCAGCGGACTGGGGGGACTAGTCGCCTACAATGAGCAGTTCTTC. Protein: CASSGLGGLVAYNEQFF. Combining the CDR3 with reference TRBV9 and TRBJ2-1 gives the whole variable domain DSGVTQTPKHLITATGQRVTLRCSPRSGDLSVYWYQQSLDQGLQFLIQYYNGEERAKGNILERFSAQQFPDLHSELNLSSLELGDSALYFCASSGLGGLVAYNEQFFGPGTRLTVL.

This clonotype was seen at least ten times. V usage is TRBV5-1 and J usage is TRBJ2-1, with unresolved D. The CDR3 length is 15 residues. The V and J ends lost 4 bases and 4 bases respectively, with 15 bases between them. Germline V gene sequence: CDR1 SGHRS, CDR2 YFSETQ. The CDR3 coding sequence is TGCGCCAGCAGCCCTGGTGTACAGCTATACAATGAGCAGTTCTTC. Protein sequence: CASSPGVQLYNEQFF.

This clonotype occurred many times. The V call is TRBV25-1, the J call TRBJ2-5; 9 nucleotides line up with TRBD1. Germline loops: CDR1 MGHDK, CDR2 SYGVNS. V shed 2 bases and J 7 bases; nucleotides not matched to a gene: 5. The CDR3 spans 14 residues. CDR3 DNA: TGTGCCAGCAGTGAACCCGGGACAGGGAGGACCCAGTACTTC. Amino acid sequence: CASSEPGTGRTQYF.

The genes are TRBV29-1 and TRBJ2-7; TRBD1 or TRBD2 may be the D gene (5 bases each). CDR3 length equals 11 residues. Germline CDR1 and CDR2: SQVTM and ANQGSEA. Trimming took off 4 bases at V and 7 bases at J, with 11 bases between the two ends. CDR3 sequence: CSVVGRSEQYF. CDR3 sequence (DNA): TGCAGCGTTGTGGGACGTAGTGAGCAGTACTTC.

V is TRBV28 and J is TRBJ2-1; D is undetermined. V lost 7 bases and J lost 0, with 13 bases in between. Looked up from germline, CDR1 is MDHEN and CDR2 is SYDVKM. This CDR3 is 15 amino acids long. For the CDR3, the DNA is TGTGCCAGCACCAACTCTCCCAACTCCTACAATGAGCAGTTCTTC. This codes for CASTNSPNSYNEQFF.

The chain is built from TRBV5-3 and TRBJ1-5; tentatively, D is TRBD1 (5 bases). TRBV5-3 is sorted into the ORF group, with uncertain function. V was pared by 3 bases and J by 6 bases, with 16 bases between. The CDR3 is 15 residues long. CDR3 in amino acids: CARSSQGFRSQPQHF. CDR3 DNA: TGTGCCAGAAGCTCTCAGGGATTTCGAAGTCAGCCCCAGCATTTT.

In its sample, this clonotype was seen a few times. This chain connects TRBV11-2 to TRBJ2-3; no reliable D call. Germline CDR1 and CDR2: SGHAT and FQNNGV. Trimming removed 5 bases from V and 6 bases from J, with 15 bases in between. There are 14 residues in the CDR3. This chain's CDR3 is CASSIGPGPDTQYF. The CDR3 DNA is TGTGCCAGCAGCATTGGCCCCGGGCCCGATACGCAGTATTTT.

This clonotype was seen many times. CDR3 protein: CASSPNERERYNEQFF. As DNA, the CDR3 is TGTGCCAGCAGCCCAAATGAGCGGGAGCGTTACAATGAGCAGTTCTTC. The chain links TRBV7-9 to TRBJ2-1; TRBD2 matches 8 bases. The CDR3 is made up of 16 amino acids. The junction had 10 bases not matched to a gene; V was cut back by 5 bases and J by 4 bases. The germline V gene encodes CDR1 SEHNR and CDR2 FQNEAQ (reference sequence).

This clonotype occurred a few times. The DNA of the CDR3 is TGTGCCACCACGGCCGGGACGGTGAACACCGGGGAGCTGTTTTTT. It codes for CATTAGTVNTGELFF. V gene TRBV7-8 combines with J gene TRBJ2-2; D may be TRBD1 or TRBD2 (5 bases each). Trimming took 10 bases from V and 1 from J, leaving 16 bases between them. CDR1 and CDR2 from the germline V gene are SGHVS and FQNEAQ. The CDR3 is 15 residues long.

This clonotype was picked up a small number of times. The chain is built from TRBV29-1 and TRBJ2-5; TRBD2 aligns across 10 bases. In germline, CDR1 is SQVTM, CDR2 ANQGSEA. V lost 7 bases and J lost 5; bases outside the gene matches: 7. The CDR3 totals 13 residues. The DNA for the CDR3 is TGCAGCGCCAGAGCGGGAGGGAAGGAGACCCAGTACTTC. Protein: CSARAGGKETQYF.

A few counts support this clonotype. The rearrangement uses TRBV12-3 or TRBV12-4 and TRBJ1-2; tentatively, D is TRBD1 (6 bases). This CDR3 spans 13 amino acids. Trimming left V 2 bases short and J 8 bases short, with 12 bases between. In DNA, the CDR3 is TGTGCCAGCAGTTTATGGGGGGCTCGGGGCTACACCTTC. Protein: CASSLWGARGYTF.

The chain joins TRBV4-1 to TRBJ2-2; tentatively, D is TRBD2 (5 bases). CDR3 length: 16 amino acids. The germline V gene encodes CDR1 MGHRA and CDR2 YSYEKL. V lost 7 bases and J 4 bases, leaving 19 bases between the germline ends. CDR3 loop: CASTSLGSWGTGELFF. In DNA form, the CDR3 reads TGCGCCAGCACTTCCCTGGGGAGCTGGGGCACCGGGGAGCTGTTTTTT.

This sequence joins TRBV6-2 or TRBV6-3 and TRBJ2-5; D is tentatively TRBD1 or TRBD2 (5 bases each). Per the germline V gene, CDR1 is MNHEY and CDR2 is SVGEGT. The CDR3 totals 15 residues. With 6 bases removed from V and 3 bases from J, the gap between germline ends came to 17 bases. CDR3 amino acids: CASSVGRRLEETQYF. The DNA for the CDR3 is TGTGCCAGCAGCGTGGGACGGAGGTTGGAAGAGACCCAGTACTTC.

This clonotype was picked up a small number of times. V usage is TRBV18 and J usage is TRBJ2-5; D unresolved. There are 14 residues in the CDR3. V lost 1 base and J lost 2, with 8 bases in between. Germline V gives CDR1 KGHSH, CDR2 LQKENI. DNA for the CDR3: TGTGCCAGCTCACCACTGGAGAGTCAAGAGACCCAGTACTTC. Translation: CASSPLESQETQYF.

This clonotype has only a few counts. The CDR3 bases are TGTGCCAGCAGCCGACCTAGCGGGAGGCACACCGGGGAGCTGTTTTTT. Translated, it gives CASSRPSGRHTGELFF. This chain joins TRBV5-6 and TRBJ2-2, with 11 bases matching TRBD2. V was pared by 4 bases and J by 3 bases, with 5 bases of the junction left unmatched. The germline gives CDR1 SGHDT, CDR2 YYEEEE. The CDR3 spans 16 residues.

This clonotype has a handful of counts. This chain links TRBV18 with TRBJ1-1, with TRBD1 identical over 12 bases. Germline V gives CDR1 KGHSH, CDR2 LQKENI. Trimming removed 6 bases from V and 1 base from J; junction bases left unmatched: 6. The CDR3 has 16 amino acids. The CDR3 protein is CASSRDRGLGNTEAFF. Here the CDR3 DNA reads TGTGCCAGCTCCCGGGACAGGGGGCTGGGGAACACTGAAGCTTTCTTT.

The V and J genes are TRBV29-1 and TRBJ1-3; maybe TRBD1 (5 bases). CDR1 and CDR2 (germline): SQVTM, ANQGSEA. This CDR3 contains 12 residues. Between the trimmed V and J ends, which lost 8 bases and 2 bases, there was a span of 10 bases. The CDR3 protein is CSFKGPGNTIYF. DNA of the CDR3: TGCAGCTTCAAGGGGCCTGGAAACACCATATATTTT. Drawing the rest from reference TRBV29-1 and TRBJ1-3, the complete variable domain is SAVISQKPSRDICQRGTSLTIQCQVDSQVTMMFWYRQQPGQSLTLIATANQGSEATYESGFVIDKFPISRPNLTFSTLTVSNMSPEDSSIYLCSFKGPGNTIYFGEGSWLTVV.